The TCR beta chain described here comes from a study of blood T cell repertoires in COVID-19. As for the study in general: PBMCs, B-cell-depleted T cells, or T cells were the source of the cDNA or gDNA that made up the material.

Original processing methods: Cell counts per sample came from amplifying reference gene primers. TCRdb keeps only in-frame clones here, not all; method: immunoSEQ multiplex PCR. The V and J calls and the clone size are those of that table, but D and trimming were determined from the DNA. The sample holds some 200,000 clones; around 81% are singletons and the top ten take about 7%. This CDR3 has 13 residues. Losses at the gene ends were 2 bases for V and 7 bases for J; bases not matched to a gene: 4. Germline lookup yields CDR1 MNHEY and CDR2 SVGAGI. J is TRBJ2-7 and V is TRBV6-5, with TRBD1 identical over 8 bases. The source material was peripheral blood. The clonotype originates from a woman in her sixties or seventies with acute or convalescent COVID-19. CDR3 sequence reads: CASSYGDRREQYF. The DNA for the CDR3 is TGTGCCAGCAGTTACGGGGACAGGAGGGAGCAGTACTTC.